These 3 T cell receptor beta chains share one sample of origin, sequenced in a study of T cells after yellow fever vaccination. Using its own MiXCR run on the 5' RACE reads, TCRdb lists one record per CDR3 protein. Of under 200,000 distinct CDR3 sequences listed, 6% to 7.5% are singletons. Sequencing was performed on CD4+ T cells sorted from PBMCs, taken about 5 days after the first yellow fever vaccination. The origin of the receptors is a man aged 18 to 29 who received the YFV17D yellow fever vaccine.

This clonotype was picked up many times. The chain is built from TRBV3-1 and TRBJ2-4; 9 bases align to TRBD2. The CDR3 extends over 15 amino acids. With V trimmed by 3 bases and J by 8 bases, 8 bases remained unmatched. Germline CDR1 reads LGHDT; CDR2 reads YNNKEL (reference sequence). This chain's CDR3 is CASSQIGLAKDIQYF. CDR3 in DNA: TGTGCCAGCAGCCAGATCGGACTAGCGAAGGACATTCAGTACTTC.

This clonotype was recorded many times. The V call is TRBV28, the J call TRBJ1-6; 7 nucleotides agree with TRBD1. V dropped 8 bases and J dropped 0; count of bases not matched to a gene: 7. The germline gives CDR1 MDHEN, CDR2 SYDVKM. The CDR3 extends over 16 amino acids. The CDR3 loop reads CASRDSLNSYNSPLHF. The CDR3 nucleotides read TGTGCCAGCCGGGACAGCTTAAACTCCTATAATTCACCCCTCCACTTT.

The chain links TRBV7-2 to TRBJ2-3, with no clear D. The germline gives CDR1 SGHTA, CDR2 FQGNSA. V was trimmed by 1 base and J by 1 base, leaving 9 bases between them. CDR3 length: 15 residues. The CDR3 DNA reads TGTGCCAGCAGCTTAGGTCACTACCGCACAGATACGCAGTATTTT. It translates to CASSLGHYRTDTQYF.